The 26 T cell receptor beta chains listed next were all sequenced from one sample in a study of shared clonotypes between healthy human individuals (dated by TCRdb to 2018 to 2021). Libraries were made using the immunoSEQ multiplex PCR assay. The table comes from immuneACCESS by way of TCRdb, which keeps in-frame sequences with V and J called. Part of the clones is missing from these tables; in studies checked, under half for an unresolved V gene and the rest for unknown reasons. The sample data list about 2.4 million clones, and 93% of these were observed just once. The ten largest account for approximately 0.35% of the sample. Specimen: naive CD4+ T cells from PBMCs. What the cell subset or site label conveys for this sample: CD45RA+ positively selected. The receptors originated from a man between 18 and 29 years old in good health. Some clones in this sample may be carry-over from other donors' samples.

This rearrangement joins TRBV9 to TRBJ2-2; D not resolved. CDR1 is SGDLS, CDR2 YYNGEE, per germline. The CDR3 spans 14 residues. V was pared by 4 bases and J by 6 bases, with 13 bases between. The CDR3 here is CASSKRTAPGELFF. CDR3 coding DNA: TGTGCCAGCAGCAAACGCACAGCCCCCGGGGAGCTGTTTTTT.

V and J are TRBV30 and TRBJ2-1; D could derive from TRBD1 or TRBD2 (5 bases each). The CDR3 is made up of 15 amino acids. V was cut by 0 bases and J by 5 bases, with 14 bases left in between. Germline-derived CDR1 and CDR2 are GTSNPN and SVGIG (reference sequence). CDR3 loop: CAWSVGYRGDNEQFF. CDR3 DNA: TGTGCCTGGAGTGTAGGGTATCGAGGGGACAATGAGCAGTTCTTC.

The chain uses TRBV6-1 and TRBJ1-2; D gene uncertain. V lost 4 bases and J lost 1, with 4 bases in between. The CDR3 sequence is 12 residues long. Germline loops: CDR1 MNHNS, CDR2 SASEGT. The CDR3 sequence is CASSVHNYGYTF. CDR3 sequence (DNA): TGTGCCAGCAGTGTTCATAACTATGGCTACACCTTC.

As to this clone: Other DNA sequences in this specimen translate into the identical CDR3. DNA for the CDR3: TGTGCCAGCAGCCAAGACCCGAACTATGGCTACACCTTC. Its protein is CASSQDPNYGYTF. V gene TRBV14 combines with J gene TRBJ1-2; D call uncertain. The CDR3 has 13 amino acids. Germline loops: CDR1 SGHDN, CDR2 FVKESK. V gave up 0 bases and J gave up 2 bases, with 4 bases separating them.

Notes on this clone: Sequence at one end of the junction differs from germline and may be a read error. V is TRBV29-1 and J is TRBJ2-3, with 7 bases aligning to TRBD1. Germline values: CDR1 SQVTM, CDR2 ANQGSEA. The CDR3 runs to 13 residues. CDR3 bases: TGCAGCGCTGAAGGACAGGGCACAGATACGCAGTATTTT. Translating gives CSAEGQGTDTQYF.

The chain combines TRBV4-1 with TRBJ2-1; TRBD2 matches 14 bases. The V gene's germline CDR1 is MGHRA and CDR2 YSYEKL. This CDR3 is built from 16 residues. Trimming at V came to 1 base and at J to 8 bases, leaving 4 bases not matched to a gene. Written as DNA, the CDR3 is TGCGCCAGCAGCCAAGTGACTAGCGGGAGGGCCTATGAGCAGTTCTTC. Translated: CASSQVTSGRAYEQFF.

The table lists this clone with a count of one. The CDR3 sequence: CASTQGGGARTGELFF. CDR3 DNA sequence: TGTGCCAGCACCCAAGGTGGGGGGGCGAGGACCGGGGAGCTGTTTTTT. The genes are TRBV7-9 and TRBJ2-2; perhaps TRBD2 as D (7 bases). The CDR3 has 16 amino acids. Germline V gene lookup returns CDR1 SEHNR and CDR2 FQNEAQ (reference sequence). V lost 7 bases, J lost 5 bases, and 20 bases lay in between.

The chain has TRBV28 and TRBJ1-2, with 12 bases matching TRBD1. The V gene's germline CDR1 is MDHEN and CDR2 SYDVKM. The V gene end was trimmed by 3 bases and the J gene end by 4 bases; junction bases not matched to a gene: 9. The CDR3 spans 17 residues. CDR3 residues: CASSLGTGGGGVYGYTF. The CDR3 nucleotides are TGTGCCAGCAGTTTGGGGACAGGGGGCGGTGGGGTCTATGGCTACACCTTC.

This chain joins TRBV27 and TRBJ1-2; a weak D match, TRBD1 (5 bases). This CDR3 has 15 amino acids. Germline V gives CDR1 MNHEY, CDR2 SMNVEV (reference sequence). V lost 2 bases to trimming and J lost 6 bases, with 16 bases between them. This chain's CDR3 is CASSLKPGPRDGYTF. CDR3 nucleotide sequence: TGTGCCAGCAGTTTAAAACCGGGCCCCAGGGATGGCTACACCTTC.

The chain links TRBV7-6 to TRBJ1-3; no reliable D call. Trimming removed 1 base from V and 0 bases from J, with 19 bases in between. This CDR3 spans 19 amino acids. The germline V gene has CDR1 SGHVS and CDR2 FNYEAQ. In nucleotides, the CDR3 is TGTGCCAGCAGCTTAGAGGTTCCGGGCCCAGACCTCTCTGGAAACACCATATATTTT. It yields the protein CASSLEVPGPDLSGNTIYF.

V gene TRBV10-2 combines with J gene TRBJ2-3, with no clear D. Germline loops: CDR1 WSHSY, CDR2 SAAADI. The CDR3 extends over 12 amino acids. V lost 7 bases to trimming and J lost 0 bases, with 5 bases between them. This CDR3 reads CASTTSTDTQYF. The CDR3 DNA reads TGCGCCAGCACGACTAGCACAGATACGCAGTATTTT.

The gene calls are TRBV2 and TRBJ2-3; 8 nucleotides agree with TRBD1. V gave up 4 bases and J gave up 5 bases; unmatched junction bases: 8. The CDR3 has 15 residues. Per the germline V gene, CDR1 is SNHLY and CDR2 is FYNNEI. CDR3 nucleotides: TGTGCCAGCAGTGCAAATGGACAGGGAGGAGATACGCAGTATTTT. This gives the protein CASSANGQGGDTQYF.

The V and J genes are TRBV16 and TRBJ2-7, with D hard to call. CDR1 and CDR2 from the germline V gene are KGHSY and FQNENV. The V end was cut by 0 bases, the J end by 6 bases, with 9 bases between. There are 13 residues in the CDR3. The CDR3 sequence: CASSQSDAGEQYF. In DNA, the CDR3 is TGTGCCAGCAGCCAATCGGACGCTGGCGAGCAGTACTTC.

The chain employs TRBV4-3 and TRBJ2-6, with D maybe TRBD2 (5 bases). Germline-derived CDR1 and CDR2 are LGHNA and YSLEER. V was pared by 4 bases and J by 0 bases, with 16 bases between. CDR3 length: 18 residues. CDR3 bases: TGCGCCAGCAGCCGAAACTCGGCGGGTACCTCTGGGGCCAACGTCCTGACTTTC. This codes for CASSRNSAGTSGANVLTF.

This clone showed up just once. V usage is TRBV11-2 and J usage is TRBJ2-5; 7 bases are shared with TRBD2. The CDR3 loop spans 14 amino acids. Germline lookup yields CDR1 SGHAT and CDR2 FQNNGV. V trimming: 5 bases; J trimming: 1 base; junction bases outside the gene matches: 4. The CDR3 here is CASSPRTSQETQYF. CDR3 DNA: TGTGCCAGCAGCCCCCGGACTAGCCAAGAGACCCAGTACTTC. The full variable domain, rest sourced from reference TRBV11-2 and TRBJ2-5, is EAGVAQSPRYKIIEKRQSVAFWCNPISGHATLYWYQQILGQGPKLLIQFQNNGVVDDSQLPKDRFSAERLKGVDSTLKIQPAKLEDSAVYLCASSPRTSQETQYFGPGTRLLVL.

The chain uses TRBV4-3 and TRBJ2-7, with D hard to call. The CDR3 loop spans 15 amino acids. V was pared by 0 bases and J by 2 bases, with 11 bases between. The germline CDR1 and CDR2 sequences are LGHNA and YSLEER. The CDR3 is CASSQDAGSPYEQYF. In DNA, the CDR3 is TGCGCCAGCAGCCAAGATGCAGGCAGCCCCTACGAGCAGTACTTC.

The chain has TRBV28 and TRBJ2-4; tentatively, D is TRBD2 (5 bases). The CDR3 spans 13 residues. Germline loops: CDR1 MDHEN, CDR2 SYDVKM. Trimming cost V 2 bases and J 7 bases, with 9 bases left between them. CDR3 sequence: CASSLTRSNIQYF. The CDR3 DNA reads TGTGCCAGCAGTTTAACTAGGAGTAACATTCAGTACTTC.

This chain links TRBV7-9 with TRBJ2-1; 7 bases fit TRBD1. This CDR3 spans 13 amino acids. From germline, CDR1 is SEHNR and CDR2 FQNEAQ (reference sequence). Trimming removed 5 bases from V and 7 bases from J; junction bases left unmatched: 5. The CDR3 is CASSGTARNEQFF. The DNA of the CDR3 is TGTGCCAGCAGCGGGACAGCAAGAAATGAGCAGTTCTTC.

The CDR3 nucleotides are TGTGCCAGCAGCCGCTTACTAGCGGGAGCCGTCGAAGAGACCCAGTACTTC. This gives the protein CASSRLLAGAVEETQYF. V and J are TRBV4-2 and TRBJ2-5; TRBD2 agrees at 11 bases. The CDR3 is 17 amino acids. The V gene end was trimmed by 4 bases and the J gene end by 3 bases; junction bases not matched to a gene: 10. Germline V gene data show CDR1 as LGHNA and CDR2 as YNFKEQ.

Here the CDR3 DNA reads TGCGCCAGCAGTGACACTAGCGGGACTGGAGGGAATGAGCAGTTCTTC. It translates to CASSDTSGTGGNEQFF. This chain links TRBV10-1 with TRBJ2-1; TRBD2 agrees at 10 bases. Germline V lookup: CDR1 WNHNN, CDR2 SYGVQD (reference sequence). The CDR3 extends over 16 amino acids. The J segment lost 7 bases and the V segment lost 3 bases, leaving 9 bases of the junction unmatched.

This clone was seen once. The chain employs TRBV9 and TRBJ1-4; the D is unclear. Germline lookup yields CDR1 SGDLS and CDR2 YYNGEE. This CDR3 contains 14 residues. Trimming cost V 4 bases and J 3 bases, with 10 bases left between them. The CDR3 bases are TGTGCCAGCAGCAGATCCGGGGCTAATGAAAAACTGTTTTTT. Its protein is CASSRSGANEKLFF.

The rearrangement uses TRBV19 and TRBJ2-5; tentative D call: TRBD2 (5 bases). Per the germline V gene, CDR1 is LNHDA and CDR2 is SQIVND (reference sequence). The CDR3 consists of 14 residues. Between the trimmed V and J ends, which lost 2 bases and 5 bases, there was a span of 12 bases. The CDR3 DNA reads TGTGCCAGTAGTATAATTGGAGGCAGGGAGACCCAGTACTTC. This codes for CASSIIGGRETQYF. Full variable domain (rest looked up from reference TRBV19 and TRBJ2-5): DGGITQSPKYLFRKEGQNVTLSCEQNLNHDAMYWYRQDPGQGLRLIYYSQIVNDFQKGDIAEGYSVSREKKESFPLTVTSAQKNPTAFYLCASSIIGGRETQYFGPGTRLLVL.

The gene calls are TRBV18 and TRBJ2-3, with TRBD2 identical over 14 bases. Germline V gene data show CDR1 as KGHSH and CDR2 as LQKENI. This CDR3 spans 17 amino acids. With 0 bases clipped from V and 4 bases from J, the junction kept 3 bases outside the gene matches. For the CDR3, the DNA is TGTGCCAGCTCACCACCCCCGACTAGCGGGAGGGCAGATACGCAGTATTTT. This codes for CASSPPPTSGRADTQYF.

The V gene is TRBV5-8, the J gene TRBJ1-1, with D hard to call. CDR3 size: 15 residues. Germline V CDR1 and CDR2: SGHTS, YDEGEE. Trimming took 1 base from V and 1 from J, leaving 11 bases between them. DNA of the CDR3: TGTGCCAGCAGCTTGAACCTGGCGGGGAACACTGAAGCTTTCTTT. It is translated as CASSLNLAGNTEAFF.

The chain employs TRBV19 and TRBJ1-3; D perhaps matches TRBD1 (6 bases). Germline V lookup: CDR1 LNHDA, CDR2 SQIVND (reference sequence). The germline V and J ends were trimmed by 5 bases and 0 bases, with 11 bases remaining between them. The CDR3 is 15 residues long. CDR3: CASSRQGSSGNTIYF. The CDR3 DNA reads as TGTGCCAGTAGTCGGCAGGGGAGCTCTGGAAACACCATATATTTT. Based on the CDR3 plus reference TRBV19 and TRBJ1-3, the full variable domain is DGGITQSPKYLFRKEGQNVTLSCEQNLNHDAMYWYRQDPGQGLRLIYYSQIVNDFQKGDIAEGYSVSREKKESFPLTVTSAQKNPTAFYLCASSRQGSSGNTIYFGEGSWLTVV.

This chain's CDR3 is CASSPNQATGESLFF. CDR3 DNA: TGTGCCAGCTCACCTAACCAAGCTACGGGGGAATCACTGTTTTTT. The chain couples TRBV18 to TRBJ1-4, with TRBD1 as a possible D gene (5 bases). The CDR3 loop spans 15 amino acids. Germline assignment: CDR1 KGHSH and CDR2 LQKENI. Trimming took off 3 bases at V and 13 bases at J, with 21 bases between the two ends.